These 7 T cell receptor beta chains came from one sample sequenced in a study of glioma-infiltrating T cells. The iRepertoire nested amplicon-rescue multiplex PCR amplified TCR alpha and beta CDR3s from RNA. TCRdb reprocessed the multiplex PCR reads via MiXCR and lists one record per CDR3 protein. Of around 130,000 distinct CDR3 sequences listed, about 25% were seen once; the top ten hold over 25%. The sequencing input was glioma tissue, nonneoplastic brain tissue, or PBMCs (not recorded which). The receptors originated from a human donor with low-grade glioma or glioblastoma, undergoing nonglioma brain surgery, or in good health (not recorded which).

There are many counts of this clonotype. The chain uses TRBV28 and TRBJ1-1; a possible D gene is TRBD1 (5 bases). The V end was cut by 7 bases, the J end by 1 base, with 16 bases between. The CDR3 extends over 15 amino acids. The germline V gene encodes CDR1 MDHEN and CDR2 SYDVKM. CDR3 in amino acids: CASTDGGRRNTEAFF. The CDR3 region has the DNA TGTGCCAGCACCGACGGGGGTAGGAGGAACACTGAAGCTTTCTTT. Supplemented by reference TRBV28 and TRBJ1-1, the full variable domain reads DVKVTQSSRYLVKRTGEKVFLECVQDMDHENMFWYRQDPGLGLRLIYFSYDVKMKEKGDIPEGYSVSREKKERFSLILESASTNQTSMYLCASTDGGRRNTEAFFGQGTRLTVV.

This clonotype was detected a few times. The CDR3 DNA follows: TGTGCCAGCAGACAGACTAGCGGTGGACGACAAGAGACCCAGTACTTC. It codes for CASRQTSGGRQETQYF. The rearrangement links TRBV28 to TRBJ2-5, with 9 nucleotides matching TRBD2. The J segment lost 2 bases and the V segment lost 6 bases, leaving 10 bases of the junction unmatched. The germline CDR1 and CDR2 sequences are MDHEN and SYDVKM. The CDR3 is 16 amino acids.

This clonotype was seen at least ten times. The V call is TRBV6-1, the J call TRBJ2-7; maybe TRBD1 (6 bases). Trimming took 3 bases from V and 0 from J, leaving 12 bases between them. The germline V gene encodes CDR1 MNHNS and CDR2 SASEGT. The CDR3 sequence is 15 residues long. CDR3 amino acids: CASSEPGHSSYEQYV. The CDR3 DNA reads as TGTGCCAGCAGTGAGCCGGGACACAGCTCCTACGAGCAGTACGTC.

This chain joins TRBV7-8 and TRBJ2-7; D is tentatively TRBD1 or TRBD2 (5 bases each). V was pared by 6 bases and J by 4 bases, with 13 bases between. The CDR3 is 13 amino acids. Germline V gene data show CDR1 as SGHVS and CDR2 as FQNEAQ. For the CDR3, the DNA is TGTGCCAGCAGTCGGGACGGAAGATACGAGCAGTACGTC. Residues: CASSRDGRYEQYV.

This clonotype appeared many times. The genes are TRBV6-1 and TRBJ2-1; TRBD1 matches 9 bases. The CDR3 sequence is 14 residues long. The V segment lost 5 bases and the J segment 8 bases; nucleotides outside the gene matches: 7. Looked up from germline, CDR1 is MNHNS and CDR2 is SASEGT. The CDR3 loop is CASSPGTGRDEQFF. The CDR3 DNA reads as TGTGCCAGCAGTCCCGGGACAGGGAGGGATGAGCAGTTCTTC.

This clonotype was picked up a small number of times. CDR3 bases: TGTGCCAGCAGCCAAACGAGGAATGTAGATACGCAGTATTTT. Translated: CASSQTRNVDTQYF. The rearrangement joins TRBV3-1 to TRBJ2-3; D not resolved. Germline CDR1 reads LGHDT; CDR2 reads YNNKEL (reference sequence). V lost 2 bases to trimming and J lost 5 bases, with 11 bases between them. The CDR3 has 14 residues.

Comments on this clonotype: With a much larger clone just one base away, this may be a read error. The chain joins TRBV25-1 to TRBJ2-3, with 9 bases fitting TRBD1. The CDR3 is 16 residues long. The V gene's germline CDR1 is MGHDK and CDR2 SYGVNS. Written as DNA, the CDR3 is TGTGCCTGCAGTGAACCTACCGGGACAGGGCTAGATACGCAGTATTTT. Translating it yields CACSEPTGTGLDTQYF.